The clone carrying this T cell receptor beta chain showed up many times. Antigen unknown. These data are taken from a study of T-cell reconstitution after alpha-beta-depleted transplantation in children. Findings and limits, study-wide: It was surviving recipient T cells and thymic progenitors that gave some patients high TCRbeta diversity at day 60. The origin of alpha-beta T cells about two months after transplant was reportedly several hundred expanded graft clones. T-cell counts and diversity were attributed mostly to newly produced T cells one year after transplant.

Unique molecular identifiers were incorporated when the TCRbeta library was constructed. In TCRdb, the PCR reads were re-called with MiXCR into one record per CDR3 protein. The sample records about 300,000 distinct CDR3 sequences, about 9.4% being singletons. Trimming pared 6 bases from V and 2 bases from J, leaving 10 bases between. The germline CDR1 and CDR2 sequences are DFQATT and SNEGSKA (reference sequence). The CDR3 runs 12 residues. J is TRBJ2-5 and V is TRBV20-1; D is possibly TRBD1 (5 bases). This sequence originates from a boy in the first two years of life with acute myeloid leukemia, due to receive a stem cell transplant. The source was PBMCs, collected before TCRalphabeta/CD19-depleted stem cell transplant. The CDR3 DNA reads TGCAGTGCGACGACAGTACAAGAGACCCAGTACTTC. As protein: CSATTVQETQYF.